This passage covers 10 T cell receptor beta chains from one sample sequenced in a study of T cell responses to AZD1222 COVID-19 vaccine. Data came from immunoSEQ multiplex PCR; TCRdb stores just in-frame clones and leaves some out. The profile covers 150,000 to 200,000 clones, with less than 95% appearing a single time and 4.4% taken by the ten largest. The source was peripheral blood, collected on day 0 of AZD1222 vaccination. These TCRs come from an adult in good health.

In its sample, this clone was seen once. This chain links TRBV28 with TRBJ1-1, with D uncertain. V was pared by 2 bases and J by 3 bases, with 10 bases between. This CDR3 has 14 amino acids. CDR1 is MDHEN and CDR2 is SYDVKM in the germline V gene. CDR3 DNA sequence: TGTGCCAGCAGTTTAGGTGCCAGACACACTGAAGCTTTCTTT. Its translation: CASSLGARHTEAFF.

The chain joins TRBV19 to TRBJ1-5, with a possible D match to TRBD1 (6 bases). There are 18 residues in the CDR3. The germline V and J ends were trimmed by 3 bases and 2 bases, with 20 bases remaining between them. The germline gives CDR1 LNHDA, CDR2 SQIVND (reference sequence). CDR3 DNA sequence: TGTGCCAGTAGTATTACACTCTGGCAGGGGCTAGGCAATCAGCCCCAGCATTTT. Translation: CASSITLWQGLGNQPQHF.

This chain links TRBV28 with TRBJ1-1, with D possibly TRBD1 on 5 matching bases. The CDR3 contains 14 residues. From germline, CDR1 is MDHEN and CDR2 SYDVKM. The V end was cut by 5 bases, the J end by 7 bases, with 17 bases between. The CDR3 DNA sequence: TGTGCCAGCAGTCAGGGTGGGTCTTACGGTGAAGCTTTCTTT. It codes for CASSQGGSYGEAFF.

This clone appeared once. The V call is TRBV7-2, the J call TRBJ2-5; TRBD2 matches 9 bases. Looked up from germline, CDR1 is SGHTA and CDR2 is FQGNSA. The CDR3 length is 16 residues. V lost 5 bases and J lost 1; bases outside the gene matches: 8. The CDR3 region has the DNA TGTGCCAGCAGCGTCTCCCCTAGCGGGATCCAAGAGACCCAGTACTTC. Residues: CASSVSPSGIQETQYF.

This chain connects TRBV7-2 to TRBJ1-2; tentatively, D is TRBD1 (5 bases). The V end was cut by 8 bases, the J end by 3 bases, with 19 bases between. The CDR3 totals 15 residues. The germline V gene has CDR1 SGHTA and CDR2 FQGNSA. CDR3 coding DNA: TGTGCCAGCCCAACTCATCCAGGGACGTACTATGGCTACACCTTC. This codes for CASPTHPGTYYGYTF.

CDR3: CASSQTPGTSGRGLYYEQYF. The CDR3 bases are TGTGCCAGCAGCCAAACCCCGGGGACTAGCGGGAGAGGTTTGTATTACGAGCAGTACTTC. This sequence joins TRBV14 and TRBJ2-7; the match to TRBD2 covers 14 bases. CDR1 SGHDN and CDR2 FVKESK come from the germline V gene. This CDR3 region has 20 residues. Trimming removed 2 bases from V and 4 bases from J; junction bases left unmatched: 16.

Concerning this clone: One end of the junction does not line up with germline, which may come from a read error. CDR3 bases: TGTGCCAGCAGCTTGGCCTATTACTCGGGACGGACGAATGAAAGACTGTTTTTT. As protein: CASSLAYYSGRTNERLFF. This chain links TRBV5-5 with TRBJ1-4; the D gene is possibly TRBD1 (5 bases). The CDR3 length is 18 residues. Germline CDR1 is SGHKS and CDR2 is YYEKEE (reference sequence).

This sequence joins TRBV27 and TRBJ2-1; 10 nucleotides line up with TRBD1. The CDR3 sequence is 15 residues long. CDR1 MNHEY and CDR2 SMNVEV come from the germline V gene (reference sequence). V lost 6 bases, J lost 4 bases, and 6 bases stayed unmatched. The DNA of the CDR3 is TGTGCCAGCAGCTCGACAGGGGGCGCTTACAATGAGCAGTTCTTC. Amino acid sequence: CASSSTGGAYNEQFF.

The CDR3 DNA sequence: TGTGCCAGCAGTTACCCTATTGGAGTCCGGCTAGGCCATCAGCCCCAGCATTTT. This encodes CASSYPIGVRLGHQPQHF. This chain uses TRBV6-2 or TRBV6-3 with TRBJ1-5; D gene uncertain. Trimming took 2 bases from V and 5 from J, leaving 22 bases between them. CDR3 length equals 18 residues. Germline V CDR1 and CDR2: MNHEY, SVGEGT.

This rearrangement joins TRBV25-1 to TRBJ2-2; D may correspond to TRBD1 or TRBD2 (5 bases each). The CDR3 spans 15 residues. Germline assignment: CDR1 MGHDK and CDR2 SYGVNS. Trimming left V 3 bases short and J 3 bases short, with 11 bases between. CDR3 sequence: CASSDLGVDTGELFF. In DNA, the CDR3 is TGTGCCAGCAGTGACTTGGGGGTGGACACCGGGGAGCTGTTTTTT.